Below, 20 T cell receptor beta chains from the same sample are listed, as sequenced in a study of response to subunit inactivated influenza vaccine. Via MiXCR, TCRdb re-called the RT-PCR reads, giving one row per CDR3 protein. The data show 450,000 to 600,000 distinct CDR3 sequences, 7.5% to 8.5% seen once. The source material was PBMCs from blood, sampled less than 30 months after vaccination. These receptor sequences come from a man aged 45-69 years who received an inactivated influenza vaccine.

This clonotype was found a few times. This chain joins TRBV20-1 and TRBJ2-7, with D possibly called TRBD1 or TRBD2 (5 bases each). V dropped 0 bases and J dropped 0 bases, with 12 bases sitting between them. In germline, CDR1 is DFQATT, CDR2 SNEGSKA (reference sequence). This CDR3 is built from 15 residues. CDR3 loop: CSAREGDAYSYEQYF. The CDR3 nucleotides are TGCAGTGCTAGAGAGGGGGACGCTTACTCCTACGAGCAGTACTTC.

This clonotype occurred many times. The CDR3 DNA reads TGCAGTGCTTACGGACTAGCGCCTTCCTACGAGCAGTACTTC. Its protein is CSAYGLAPSYEQYF. This rearrangement joins TRBV20-1 to TRBJ2-7, with 9 bases lining up with TRBD2. The CDR3 extends over 14 amino acids. Germline CDR1 DFQATT, CDR2 SNEGSKA (reference sequence). With 5 bases clipped from V and 1 base from J, the junction kept 6 bases outside the gene matches.

This clonotype was picked up a small number of times. CDR3 nucleotides: TGTGCCAGCAGACCCGGACAGGGATGGAGCAATCAGCCCCAGCATTTT. This sequence encodes CASRPGQGWSNQPQHF. The rearrangement links TRBV6-1 to TRBJ1-5; TRBD1 aligns across 8 bases. Germline V CDR1 and CDR2: MNHNS, SASEGT. The CDR3 spans 16 residues. Germline trimming cut 6 bases from V and 1 base from J; bases unmatched to any gene: 8.

This clonotype was observed many times. The chain has TRBV10-2 and TRBJ2-3, with D possibly matching TRBD1 (6 bases). This CDR3 is built from 13 residues. Germline values: CDR1 WSHSY, CDR2 SAAADI. V was cut by 3 bases and J by 8 bases, with 12 bases left in between. This CDR3 reads CASSDSLGGTQYF. CDR3 in DNA: TGCGCCAGCAGTGATTCCCTAGGGGGTACGCAGTATTTT.

The chain combines TRBV7-2 with TRBJ2-2; TRBD1 matches at 7 bases. Germline assignment: CDR1 SGHTA and CDR2 FQGNSA. This CDR3 is built from 16 residues. The junction had 7 bases not matched to a gene; V was cut back by 6 bases and J by 0 bases. CDR3 residues: CASSQGQFANTGELFF. The DNA of the CDR3 is TGTGCCAGCAGTCAGGGACAGTTCGCGAACACCGGGGAGCTGTTTTTT. Filled out from reference TRBV7-2 and TRBJ2-2, the complete variable domain reads GAGVSQSPSNKVTEKGKDVELRCDPISGHTALYWYRQSLGQGLEFLIYFQGNSAPDKSGLPSDRFSAERTGGSVSTLTIQRTQQEDSAVYLCASSQGQFANTGELFFGEGSRLTVL.

This clonotype was counted at least ten times. CDR3 residues: CATSGGPGDPRSPQHF. The DNA of the CDR3 is TGTGCCACCAGCGGAGGTCCAGGAGATCCTCGGAGTCCCCAGCATTTT. This rearrangement joins TRBV24-1 to TRBJ1-5, with D unclear. This CDR3 has 16 amino acids. CDR1 and CDR2 (germline): KGHDR, SFDVKD. The V end was cut by 7 bases, the J end by 10 bases, with 25 bases between.

This clonotype was seen more than once but under ten times. V usage is TRBV29-1 and J usage is TRBJ2-3; 13 bases are shared with TRBD2. This CDR3 contains 16 residues. Germline V gene data show CDR1 as SQVTM and CDR2 as ANQGSEA. J gave up 3 bases and V 6 bases, and 9 bases lay outside the gene matches. The CDR3 is CSVAGLAGEGTDTQYF. The CDR3, as DNA: TGCAGCGTCGCCGGACTAGCGGGAGAGGGGACAGATACGCAGTATTTT.

This clonotype was counted many times. The rearrangement uses TRBV27 and TRBJ2-1, with 11 nucleotides matching TRBD1. CDR1 and CDR2 (germline): MNHEY, SMNVEV (reference sequence). The trim removed 5 bases at V and 5 bases at J, leaving 5 bases unmatched. This CDR3 region has 15 residues. The CDR3 sequence is CASSVGTGGNNEQFF. The CDR3 DNA reads as TGTGCCAGCAGTGTAGGGACAGGGGGTAACAATGAGCAGTTCTTC.

In its sample, this clonotype was seen a few times. The chain recombines TRBV11-2 with TRBJ2-7, with 11 bases lining up with TRBD2. V was pared by 0 bases and J by 3 bases, with 1 base of the junction left unmatched. From germline, CDR1 is SGHAT and CDR2 FQNNGV. This CDR3 comprises 15 residues. CDR3 DNA sequence: TGTGCCAGCAGCTTAGATACTAGCGGGGGCTACGAGCAGTACTTC. Translating it yields CASSLDTSGGYEQYF.

V and J are TRBV7-2 and TRBJ2-1; D remains ambiguous. The CDR3 runs 13 residues. V was cut by 3 bases and J by 7 bases, with 10 bases left in between. Germline-derived CDR1 and CDR2 are SGHTA and FQGNSA. CDR3 DNA sequence: TGTGCCAGCAGCTTTACCAGCGTAAATGAGCAGTTCTTC. This gives the protein CASSFTSVNEQFF. Looking up the rest from reference TRBV7-2 and TRBJ2-1 gives the full variable domain: GAGVSQSPSNKVTEKGKDVELRCDPISGHTALYWYRQSLGQGLEFLIYFQGNSAPDKSGLPSDRFSAERTGGSVSTLTIQRTQQEDSAVYLCASSFTSVNEQFFGPGTRLTVL.

This clonotype was observed many times. The J gene is TRBJ1-1, the V gene TRBV6-1; TRBD1 agrees at 8 bases. Per the germline V gene, CDR1 is MNHNS and CDR2 is SASEGT. The V and J ends lost 4 bases and 6 bases, in that order; junction bases with no gene match: 4. There are 13 residues in the CDR3. CDR3 sequence reads: CASSGQGTSEAFF. The CDR3, as DNA: TGTGCCAGCAGTGGACAGGGGACTTCTGAAGCTTTCTTT.

The sample holds a few counts of this clonotype. The chain is built from TRBV6-6 and TRBJ1-3; D gene ambiguous. Trimming pared 4 bases from V and 9 bases from J, leaving 13 bases between. The CDR3 is made up of 13 amino acids. Per germline, CDR1 MNHNY and CDR2 SVGAGI (reference sequence). The CDR3 nucleotides read TGTGCCAGCAGTTCCCCCGGCCAAGGCACCATATATTTT. Protein product: CASSSPGQGTIYF.

This clonotype was counted between two and nine times. This chain joins TRBV20-1 and TRBJ1-5, with D possibly matching TRBD1 (5 bases). Germline V gene lookup returns CDR1 DFQATT and CDR2 SNEGSKA (reference sequence). The CDR3 spans 15 residues. V shed 4 bases and J shed 0 bases, with 13 bases lying between them. DNA of the CDR3: TGCAGTGCTATAGAAGGGGAATATAGCAATCAGCCCCAGCATTTT. It specifies CSAIEGEYSNQPQHF.

This clonotype was seen at least ten times. The gene calls are TRBV6-5 and TRBJ2-7; possibly TRBD2 for D (5 bases). Trimming shortened V by 4 bases and J by 2 bases, and 18 bases separated the two germline ends. Germline CDR1 MNHEY, CDR2 SVGAGI. The length of the CDR3 is 16 residues. This chain's CDR3 is CASSSRPGLPPYEQYF. The DNA for the CDR3 is TGTGCCAGCAGTTCCCGACCCGGACTCCCTCCCTACGAGCAGTACTTC.

The chain couples TRBV7-9 to TRBJ1-5; a weak D match, TRBD1 (5 bases). V dropped 5 bases and J dropped 0 bases, with 11 bases sitting between them. CDR3 length: 15 residues. Germline V CDR1 and CDR2: SEHNR, FQNEAQ (reference sequence). CDR3 sequence reads: CASSPRGDSNQPQHF. The CDR3 DNA is TGTGCCAGCAGCCCTCGGGGGGATAGCAATCAGCCCCAGCATTTT. The full variable domain, in which reference TRBV7-9 and TRBJ1-5 provide the parts outside the CDR3, is DTGVSQNPRHKITKRGQNVTFRCDPISEHNRLYWYRQTLGQGPEFLTYFQNEAQLEKSRLLSDRFSAERPKGSFSTLEIQRTEQGDSAMYLCASSPRGDSNQPQHFGDGTRLSIL.

V gene TRBV5-1 combines with J gene TRBJ2-5; D perhaps matches TRBD1 (6 bases). Germline V lookup: CDR1 SGHRS, CDR2 YFSETQ. The CDR3 has 15 residues. V was shortened by 0 bases and J by 0 bases, with 9 bases between the two germline ends. The CDR3, as DNA: TGCGCCAGCAGCTTGGCCGGGACATACCAAGAGACCCAGTACTTC. Translation gives CASSLAGTYQETQYF.

The gene calls are TRBV14 and TRBJ2-1; no firm D call. The CDR3 is 11 amino acids. Between the trimmed V and J ends, which lost 1 base and 12 bases, there was a span of 7 bases. The germline V gene has CDR1 SGHDN and CDR2 FVKESK. This chain's CDR3 is CASSQGYGQFF. CDR3 DNA sequence: TGTGCCAGCAGCCAAGGCTACGGGCAGTTCTTC.

This clonotype showed up many times. The chain recombines TRBV11-2 with TRBJ2-3, with 7 bases lining up with TRBD2. This CDR3 comprises 14 residues. Germline CDR1 and CDR2: SGHAT and FQNNGV. V was pared by 5 bases and J by 0 bases, with 2 bases of the junction left unmatched. The CDR3 nucleotides are TGTGCCAGCAGCCGGGACTACAGCACAGATACGCAGTATTTT. Translation: CASSRDYSTDTQYF.

The chain joins TRBV18 to TRBJ2-7; TRBD1 aligns across 8 bases. The CDR3 consists of 16 residues. Germline values: CDR1 KGHSH, CDR2 LQKENI. V was clipped by 6 bases and J by 3 bases; unmatched bases: 13. CDR3 residues: CASSPNGQGLLYEQYF. The CDR3 DNA is TGTGCCAGCTCGCCAAACGGACAGGGTCTTCTCTACGAGCAGTACTTC.

This sequence joins TRBV6-1 and TRBJ2-2; D remains unclear. Germline-derived CDR1 and CDR2 are MNHNS and SASEGT. CDR3 length: 15 amino acids. Trimming left V 6 bases short and J 0 bases short, with 11 bases between. DNA for the CDR3: TGTGCCAGCAGCCACCCAAGGCCGAACACCGGGGAGCTGTTTTTT. It codes for CASSHPRPNTGELFF.